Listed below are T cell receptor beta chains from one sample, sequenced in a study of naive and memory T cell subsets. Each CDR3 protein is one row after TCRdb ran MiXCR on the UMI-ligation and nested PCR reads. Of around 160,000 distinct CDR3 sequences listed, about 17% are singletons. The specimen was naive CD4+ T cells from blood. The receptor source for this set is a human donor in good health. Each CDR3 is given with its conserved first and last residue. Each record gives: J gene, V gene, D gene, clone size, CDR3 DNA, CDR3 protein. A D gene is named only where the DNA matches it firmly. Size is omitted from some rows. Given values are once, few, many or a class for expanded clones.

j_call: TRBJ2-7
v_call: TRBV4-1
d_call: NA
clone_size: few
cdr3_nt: TGCGCCAGCAGCCAAGGTCCGGCGGGTGTGGGCTACGAGCAGTACTTC
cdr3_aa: CASSQGPAGVGYEQYF

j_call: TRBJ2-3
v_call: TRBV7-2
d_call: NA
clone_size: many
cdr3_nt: TGTGCCAGCAGCTTGGTCTCGTCAGATACGCAGTATTTT
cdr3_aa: CASSLVSSDTQYF

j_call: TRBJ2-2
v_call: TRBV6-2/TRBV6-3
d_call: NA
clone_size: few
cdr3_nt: TGTGCCAGCAGACAGGGAGCGAACACCGGGGAGCTGTTTTTT
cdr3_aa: CASRQGANTGELFF

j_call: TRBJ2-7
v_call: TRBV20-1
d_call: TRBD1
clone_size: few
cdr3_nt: TGCAGTGCAGAAGAAGGACAGGGGAGCTCCTACGAGCAGTACTTC
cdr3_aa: CSAEEGQGSSYEQYF

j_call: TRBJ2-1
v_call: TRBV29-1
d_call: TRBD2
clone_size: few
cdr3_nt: TGCAGCGTTGAAGAATGGGTGGGACTAGCGGGAGTCGGGTTGCAGTTCTTC
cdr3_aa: CSVEEWVGLAGVGLQFF

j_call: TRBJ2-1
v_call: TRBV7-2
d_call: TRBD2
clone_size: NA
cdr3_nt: TGTGCCAGCAGACCCACACTAGCGGGAGGGAGTGAGCAGTTCTTC
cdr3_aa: CASRPTLAGGSEQFF

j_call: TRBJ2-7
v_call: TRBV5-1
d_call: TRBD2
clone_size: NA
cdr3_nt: TGCGCCAGCAGCTCGGGACTAGCGGGAGAAGGAGAGCAGTACTTC
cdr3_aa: CASSSGLAGEGEQYF

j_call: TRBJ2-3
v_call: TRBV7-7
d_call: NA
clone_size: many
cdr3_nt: TGTGCCAGCAGCTTAGGGGGTCTCGATACGCAGTATTTT
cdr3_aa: CASSLGGLDTQYF

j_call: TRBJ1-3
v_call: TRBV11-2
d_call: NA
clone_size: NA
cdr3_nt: TGTGCCAGCAGTTGGAGGGAGGACCTTTGGAACACCATATATTTT
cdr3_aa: CASSWREDLWNTIYF

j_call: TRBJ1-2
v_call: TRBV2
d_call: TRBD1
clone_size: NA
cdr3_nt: TGTGCCAGCAGTGTTATAGGGGGCGCTTATAATGGCTACACCTTC
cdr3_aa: CASSVIGGAYNGYTF

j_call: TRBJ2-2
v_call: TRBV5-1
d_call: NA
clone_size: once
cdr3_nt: TGCGCCAGCAGCTTGGCGACGGGCGCGAACACCGGGGAGCTGTTTTTT
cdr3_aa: CASSLATGANTGELFF

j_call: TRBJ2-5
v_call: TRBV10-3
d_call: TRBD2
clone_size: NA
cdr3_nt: TGTGCCATCAGACCACTAGCGGGAGCAGAGACCCAGTACTTC
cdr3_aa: CAIRPLAGAETQYF

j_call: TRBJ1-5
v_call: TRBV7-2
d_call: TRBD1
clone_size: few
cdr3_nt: TGTGCCAGCGGCCGGGACAGGGGCAATCAGCCCCAGCATTTT
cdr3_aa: CASGRDRGNQPQHF

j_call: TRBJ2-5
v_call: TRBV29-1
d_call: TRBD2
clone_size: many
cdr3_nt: TGCAGCGTTACTAGCGGGGTACAAGAGACCCAGTACTTC
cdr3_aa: CSVTSGVQETQYF

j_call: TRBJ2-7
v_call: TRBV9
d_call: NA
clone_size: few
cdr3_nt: TGTGCCAGCAGCGAAAGCGTGAGTAGTGGCTACGAGCAGTACTTC
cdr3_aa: CASSESVSSGYEQYF

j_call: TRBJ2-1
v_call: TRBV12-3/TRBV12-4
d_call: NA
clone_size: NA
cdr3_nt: TGTGCCAGCAGTTCAGGTCTCTACTACAATGAGCAGTTCTTC
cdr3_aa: CASSSGLYYNEQFF

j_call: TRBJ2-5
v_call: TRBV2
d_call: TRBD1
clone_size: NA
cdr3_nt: TGTGCCAGCAGTTTCGACAGGGTGGAGACCCAGTACTTC
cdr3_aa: CASSFDRVETQYF

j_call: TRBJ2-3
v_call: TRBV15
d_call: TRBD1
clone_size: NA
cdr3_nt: TGTGCCACCAGCAGGGGCCGGGACAGTGTCCGCAGGGATTTT
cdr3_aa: CATSRGRDSVRRDF

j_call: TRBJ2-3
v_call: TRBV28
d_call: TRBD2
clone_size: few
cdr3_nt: TGTGCCAGCAGTTTATTCCCTAGCGGGAGCCAGGGAGATACGCAGTATTTT
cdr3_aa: CASSLFPSGSQGDTQYF

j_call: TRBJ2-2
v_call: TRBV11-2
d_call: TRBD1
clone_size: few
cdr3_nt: TGTGCCAGCAGCTCGGTACAGGGGGCTACCGGGGAGCTGTTTTTT
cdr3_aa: CASSSVQGATGELFF

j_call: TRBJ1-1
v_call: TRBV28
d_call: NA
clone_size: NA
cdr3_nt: TGTGCCAGCAGTTTAATTCTGGAAAACACTGAAGCTTTCTTT
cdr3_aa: CASSLILENTEAFF

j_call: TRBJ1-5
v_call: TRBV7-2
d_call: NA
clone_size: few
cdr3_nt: TGTGCCAGCAGCAAACAGGAGAATCAGCCCCAGCATTTT
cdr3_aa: CASSKQENQPQHF